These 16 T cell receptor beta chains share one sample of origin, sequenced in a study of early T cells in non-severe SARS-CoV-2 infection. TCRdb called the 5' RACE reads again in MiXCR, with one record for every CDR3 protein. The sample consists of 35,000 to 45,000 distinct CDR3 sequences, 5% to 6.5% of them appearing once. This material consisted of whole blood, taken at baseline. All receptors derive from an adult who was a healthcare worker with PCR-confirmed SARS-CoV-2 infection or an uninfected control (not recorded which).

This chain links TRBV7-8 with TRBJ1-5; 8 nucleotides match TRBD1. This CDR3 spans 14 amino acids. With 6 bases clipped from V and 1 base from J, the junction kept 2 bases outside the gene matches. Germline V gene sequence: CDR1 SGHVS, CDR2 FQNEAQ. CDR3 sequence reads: CASSWDRSNQPQHF. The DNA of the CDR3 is TGTGCCAGCAGTTGGGACAGGAGCAATCAGCCCCAGCATTTT.

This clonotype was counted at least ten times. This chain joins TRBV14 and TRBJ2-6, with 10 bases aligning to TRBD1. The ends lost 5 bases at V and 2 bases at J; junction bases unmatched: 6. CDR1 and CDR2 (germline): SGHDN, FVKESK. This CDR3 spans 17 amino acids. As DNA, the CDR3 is TGTGCCAGCAGCAGACAGGGGGCAGGTCCTGGGGCCAACGTCCTGACTTTC. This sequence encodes CASSRQGAGPGANVLTF.

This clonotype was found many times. The DNA for the CDR3 is TGTGCCAGCACCCTAGGGGGGAGAGGTCCCGGGGAGCTGTTTTTT. It codes for CASTLGGRGPGELFF. J is TRBJ2-2 and V is TRBV11-2; possibly TRBD1 or TRBD2 for D (6 bases each). This CDR3 has 15 amino acids. V lost 7 bases to trimming and J lost 6 bases, with 18 bases between them. CDR1 SGHAT and CDR2 FQNNGV come from the germline V gene.

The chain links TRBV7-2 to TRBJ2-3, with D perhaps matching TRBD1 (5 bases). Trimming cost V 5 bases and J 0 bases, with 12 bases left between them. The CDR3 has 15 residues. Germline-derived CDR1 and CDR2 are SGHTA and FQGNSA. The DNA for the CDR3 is TGTGCCAGCAGCCGATATTCAGGGAGCACAGATACGCAGTATTTT. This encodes CASSRYSGSTDTQYF.

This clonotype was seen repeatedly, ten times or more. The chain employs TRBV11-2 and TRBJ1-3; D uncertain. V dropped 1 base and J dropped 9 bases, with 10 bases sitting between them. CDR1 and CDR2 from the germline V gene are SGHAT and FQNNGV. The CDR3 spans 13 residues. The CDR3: CASSLAAEGTIYF. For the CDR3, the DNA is TGTGCCAGCAGCTTAGCAGCGGAGGGCACCATATATTTT. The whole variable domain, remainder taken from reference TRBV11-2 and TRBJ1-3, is EAGVAQSPRYKIIEKRQSVAFWCNPISGHATLYWYQQILGQGPKLLIQFQNNGVVDDSQLPKDRFSAERLKGVDSTLKIQPAKLEDSAVYLCASSLAAEGTIYFGEGSWLTVV.

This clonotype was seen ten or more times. The CDR3: CASKLPGEQFF. Written as DNA, the CDR3 is TGTGCCAGCAAGCTCCCAGGCGAGCAGTTCTTC. The chain is built from TRBV2 and TRBJ2-1; D is unresolved. Trimming removed 7 bases at V and 10 bases at J, with 11 bases between. The CDR3 has 11 residues. Germline V gives CDR1 SNHLY, CDR2 FYNNEI.

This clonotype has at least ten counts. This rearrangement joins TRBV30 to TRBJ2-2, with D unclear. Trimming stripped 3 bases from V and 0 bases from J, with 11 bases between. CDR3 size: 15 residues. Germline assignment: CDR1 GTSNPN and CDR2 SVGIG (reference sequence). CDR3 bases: TGTGCCTGGAGGGAAACAAATACGAACACCGGGGAGCTGTTTTTT. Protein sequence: CAWRETNTNTGELFF.

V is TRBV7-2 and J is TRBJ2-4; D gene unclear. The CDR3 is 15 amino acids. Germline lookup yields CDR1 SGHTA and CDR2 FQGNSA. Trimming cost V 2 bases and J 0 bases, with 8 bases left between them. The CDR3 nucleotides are TGTGCCAGCAGCTTATCCGCCTTAGCCAAAAACATTCAGTACTTC. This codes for CASSLSALAKNIQYF.

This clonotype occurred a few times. CDR3 residues: CASSQAGRVNSPLHF. CDR3 bases: TGTGCCAGCAGCCAAGCGGGTAGGGTTAATTCACCCCTCCACTTT. The gene calls are TRBV14 and TRBJ1-6; D ambiguous. Trimming stripped 1 base from V and 6 bases from J, with 10 bases between. From germline, CDR1 is SGHDN and CDR2 FVKESK. The CDR3 sequence is 15 residues long. Full variable domain (remainder filled in from reference TRBV14 and TRBJ1-6): EAGVTQFPSHSVIEKGQTVTLRCDPISGHDNLYWYRRVMGKEIKFLLHFVKESKQDESGMPNNRFLAERTGGTYSTLKVQPAELEDSGVYFCASSQAGRVNSPLHFGNGTRLTVT.

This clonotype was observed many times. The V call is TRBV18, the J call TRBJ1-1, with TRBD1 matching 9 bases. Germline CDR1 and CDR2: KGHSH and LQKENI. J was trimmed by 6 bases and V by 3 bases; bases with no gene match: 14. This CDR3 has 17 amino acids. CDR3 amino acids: CASSPTGTGSSFAEAFF. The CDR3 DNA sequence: TGTGCCAGCTCACCTACCGGGACAGGGTCCTCCTTTGCTGAAGCTTTCTTT.

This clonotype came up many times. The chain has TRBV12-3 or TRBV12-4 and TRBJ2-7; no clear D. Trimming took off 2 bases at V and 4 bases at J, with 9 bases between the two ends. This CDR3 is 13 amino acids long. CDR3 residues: CASSLRTSYEQYF. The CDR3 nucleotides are TGTGCCAGCAGTTTAAGGACGTCGTACGAGCAGTACTTC.

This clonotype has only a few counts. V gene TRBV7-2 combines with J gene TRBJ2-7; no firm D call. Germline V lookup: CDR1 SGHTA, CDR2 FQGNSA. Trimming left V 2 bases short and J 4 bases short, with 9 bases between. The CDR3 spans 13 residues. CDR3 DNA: TGTGCCAGCAGCTTAAATTTTCTGTACGAGCAGTACTTC. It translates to CASSLNFLYEQYF.

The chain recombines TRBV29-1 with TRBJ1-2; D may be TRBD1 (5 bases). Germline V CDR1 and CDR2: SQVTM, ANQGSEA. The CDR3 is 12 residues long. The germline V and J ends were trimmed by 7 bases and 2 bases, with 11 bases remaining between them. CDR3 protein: CSGGTRNYGYTF. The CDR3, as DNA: TGCAGCGGTGGGACGCGGAACTATGGCTACACCTTC.

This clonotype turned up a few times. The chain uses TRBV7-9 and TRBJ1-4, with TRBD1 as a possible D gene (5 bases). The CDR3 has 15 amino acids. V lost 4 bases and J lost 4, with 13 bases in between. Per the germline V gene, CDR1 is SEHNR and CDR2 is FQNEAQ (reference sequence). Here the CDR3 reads CASSSIRVLNEKLFF. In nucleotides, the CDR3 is TGTGCCAGCAGCTCTATCAGGGTCCTTAATGAAAAACTGTTTTTT.

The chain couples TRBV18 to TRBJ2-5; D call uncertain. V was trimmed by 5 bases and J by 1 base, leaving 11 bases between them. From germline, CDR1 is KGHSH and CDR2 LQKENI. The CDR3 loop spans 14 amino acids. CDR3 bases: TGTGCCAGCTCAACCGGAAAGGTCCAAGAGACCCAGTACTTC. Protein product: CASSTGKVQETQYF.

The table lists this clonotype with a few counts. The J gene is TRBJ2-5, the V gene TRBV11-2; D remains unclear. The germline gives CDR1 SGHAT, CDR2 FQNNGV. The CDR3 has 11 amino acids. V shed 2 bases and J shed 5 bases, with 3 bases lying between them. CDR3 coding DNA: TGTGCCAGCAGCTTAATCGAGACCCAGTACTTC. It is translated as CASSLIETQYF.